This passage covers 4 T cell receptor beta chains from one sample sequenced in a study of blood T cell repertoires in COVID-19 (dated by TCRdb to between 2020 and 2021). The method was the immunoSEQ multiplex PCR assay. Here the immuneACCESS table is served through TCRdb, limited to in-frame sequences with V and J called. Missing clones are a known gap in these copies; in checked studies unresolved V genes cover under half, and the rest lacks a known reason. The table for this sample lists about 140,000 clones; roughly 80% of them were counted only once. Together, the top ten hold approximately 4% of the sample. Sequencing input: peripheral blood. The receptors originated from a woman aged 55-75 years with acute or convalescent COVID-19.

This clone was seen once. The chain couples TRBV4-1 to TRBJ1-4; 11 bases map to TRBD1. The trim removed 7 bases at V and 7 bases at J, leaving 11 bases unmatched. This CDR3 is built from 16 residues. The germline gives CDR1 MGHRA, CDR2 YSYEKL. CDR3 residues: CASTAGQGAGAEKLFF. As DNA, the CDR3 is TGCGCCAGCACGGCTGGACAGGGGGCGGGGGCTGAAAAACTGTTTTTT.

CDR3 region: CASTLDLGKEQFF. In DNA form, the CDR3 reads TGCGCCAGCACCTTGGACTTGGGTAAGGAGCAGTTCTTC. This chain joins TRBV4-3 and TRBJ2-1; possible D gene TRBD2, 5 bases. Trimming took 7 bases from V and 10 from J, leaving 17 bases between them. Germline V gene data show CDR1 as LGHNA and CDR2 as YSLEER. This CDR3 is built from 13 residues.

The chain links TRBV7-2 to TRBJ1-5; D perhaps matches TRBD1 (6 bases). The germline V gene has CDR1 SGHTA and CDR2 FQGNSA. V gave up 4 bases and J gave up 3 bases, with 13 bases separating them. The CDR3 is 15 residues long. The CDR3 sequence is CASSSQGAYNQPQHF. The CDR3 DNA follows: TGTGCCAGCAGCTCACAGGGTGCTTACAATCAGCCCCAGCATTTT.

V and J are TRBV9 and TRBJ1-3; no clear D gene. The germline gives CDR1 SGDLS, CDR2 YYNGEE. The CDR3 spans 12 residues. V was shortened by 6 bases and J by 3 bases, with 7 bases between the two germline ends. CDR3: CASTTFGNTIYF. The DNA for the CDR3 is TGTGCCAGCACAACTTTTGGAAACACCATATATTTT. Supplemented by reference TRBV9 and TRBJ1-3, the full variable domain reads DSGVTQTPKHLITATGQRVTLRCSPRSGDLSVYWYQQSLDQGLQFLIQYYNGEERAKGNILERFSAQQFPDLHSELNLSSLELGDSALYFCASTTFGNTIYFGEGSWLTVV.